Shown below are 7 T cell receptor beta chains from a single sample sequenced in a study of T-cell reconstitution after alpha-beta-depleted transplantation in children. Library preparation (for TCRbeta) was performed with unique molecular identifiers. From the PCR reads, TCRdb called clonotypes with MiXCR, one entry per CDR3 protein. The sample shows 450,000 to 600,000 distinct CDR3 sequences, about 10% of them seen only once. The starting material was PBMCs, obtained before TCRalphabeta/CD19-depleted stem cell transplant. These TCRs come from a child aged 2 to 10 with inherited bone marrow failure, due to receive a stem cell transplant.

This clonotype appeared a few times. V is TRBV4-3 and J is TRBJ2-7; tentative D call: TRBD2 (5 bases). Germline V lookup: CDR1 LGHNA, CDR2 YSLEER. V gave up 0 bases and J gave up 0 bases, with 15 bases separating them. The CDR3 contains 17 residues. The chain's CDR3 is CASSQDTLLGSSYEQYF. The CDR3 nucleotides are TGCGCCAGCAGCCAAGATACCCTGTTAGGGAGCTCCTACGAGCAGTACTTC.

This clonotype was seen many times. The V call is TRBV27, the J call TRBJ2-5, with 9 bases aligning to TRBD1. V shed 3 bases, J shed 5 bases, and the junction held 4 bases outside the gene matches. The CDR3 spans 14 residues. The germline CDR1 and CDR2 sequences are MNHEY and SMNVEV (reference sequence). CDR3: CASSFTGGWETQYF. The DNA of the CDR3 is TGTGCCAGCAGTTTTACAGGGGGCTGGGAGACCCAGTACTTC.

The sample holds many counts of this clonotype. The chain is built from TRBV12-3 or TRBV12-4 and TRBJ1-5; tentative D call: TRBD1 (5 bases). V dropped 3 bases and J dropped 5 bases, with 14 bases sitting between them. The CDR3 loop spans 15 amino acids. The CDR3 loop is CASSLGGAGHQPQHF. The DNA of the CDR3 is TGTGCCAGCAGTTTGGGGGGTGCGGGGCATCAGCCCCAGCATTTT.

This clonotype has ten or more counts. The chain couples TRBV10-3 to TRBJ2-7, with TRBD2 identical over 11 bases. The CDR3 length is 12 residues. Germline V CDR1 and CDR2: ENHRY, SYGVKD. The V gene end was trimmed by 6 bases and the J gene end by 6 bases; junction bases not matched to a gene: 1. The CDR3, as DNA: TGTGCCATCAGGCTAGCGGGAGGCGAGCAGTACTTC. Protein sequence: CAIRLAGGEQYF.

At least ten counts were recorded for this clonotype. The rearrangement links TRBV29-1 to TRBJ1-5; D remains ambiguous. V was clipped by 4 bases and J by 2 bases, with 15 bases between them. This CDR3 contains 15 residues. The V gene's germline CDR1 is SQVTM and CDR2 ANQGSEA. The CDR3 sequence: CSVVVSGVGNQPQHF. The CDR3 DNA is TGCAGCGTTGTCGTATCGGGTGTGGGCAATCAGCCCCAGCATTTT.

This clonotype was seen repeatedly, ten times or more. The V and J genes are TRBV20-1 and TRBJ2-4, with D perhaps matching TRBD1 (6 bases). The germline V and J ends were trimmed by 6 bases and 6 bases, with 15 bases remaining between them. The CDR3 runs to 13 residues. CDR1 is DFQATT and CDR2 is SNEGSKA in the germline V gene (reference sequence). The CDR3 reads CSALTGSGNIQYF. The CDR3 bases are TGCAGTGCGCTGACAGGTTCCGGAAACATTCAGTACTTC.

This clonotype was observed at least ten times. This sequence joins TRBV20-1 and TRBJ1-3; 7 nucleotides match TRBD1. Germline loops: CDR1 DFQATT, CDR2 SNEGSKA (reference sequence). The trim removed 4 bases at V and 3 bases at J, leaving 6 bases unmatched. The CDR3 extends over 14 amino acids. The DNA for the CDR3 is TGCAGTGCTAAACCACAGGGGTATGGAAACACCATATATTTT. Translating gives CSAKPQGYGNTIYF.